One sample yielded the 13 T cell receptor beta chains listed below, sequenced in a study of cytomegalovirus exposure and HLA in healthy donors. The primer mix had 60 Vbeta and 13 Jbeta primers. Data came from immunoSEQ multiplex PCR; TCRdb stores just in-frame clones and leaves some out. The sample records 150,000 to 200,000 clones, 75% to 90% being singletons. Sequenced material: PBMCs. The receptors here all came from a man between 18 and 29 years old in good health and CMV-seropositive.

This chain links TRBV5-1 with TRBJ1-5, with D perhaps TRBD1 (5 bases). Per the germline V gene, CDR1 is SGHRS and CDR2 is YFSETQ. The V end lost 0 bases, the J end lost 7 bases, and 11 bases lay between the germline ends. This CDR3 is 14 amino acids long. CDR3 residues: CASSLGQGSQPQHF. CDR3 coding DNA: TGCGCCAGCAGCTTGGGGCAGGGAAGCCAGCCCCAGCATTTT.

The chain uses TRBV19 and TRBJ1-4, with TRBD1 identical over 8 bases. The V gene end was trimmed by 5 bases and the J gene end by 4 bases; junction bases not matched to a gene: 9. This CDR3 is built from 16 residues. Germline CDR1 LNHDA, CDR2 SQIVND (reference sequence). The chain's CDR3 is CASSPNPGQDNEKLFF. CDR3 bases: TGTGCCAGTAGTCCAAACCCGGGACAGGATAATGAAAAACTGTTTTTT.

The V and J genes are TRBV7-2 and TRBJ2-3, with 11 bases that match TRBD2. Germline CDR1 is SGHTA and CDR2 is FQGNSA. The CDR3 sequence is 16 residues long. V was pared by 3 bases and J by 2 bases, with 4 bases of the junction left unmatched. The CDR3 loop is CASSLLAGGFTDTQYF. The CDR3 nucleotides read TGTGCCAGCAGCTTGCTAGCGGGGGGTTTCACAGATACGCAGTATTTT.

This chain connects TRBV5-1 to TRBJ1-4; 7 bases fit TRBD1. The CDR3 spans 15 residues. Germline CDR1 is SGHRS and CDR2 is YFSETQ. Unmatched junction bases numbered 5, after V lost 4 bases and J lost 2 bases. The CDR3 region has the DNA TGCGCCAGCAGCACGGGACAGATGACTAATGAAAAACTGTTTTTT. As protein: CASSTGQMTNEKLFF.

This clone came up once. The gene calls are TRBV9 and TRBJ1-5; TRBD1 might be the D (5 bases). The CDR3 has 14 amino acids. Trimming took off 1 base at V and 7 bases at J, with 12 bases between the two ends. CDR1 and CDR2 from the germline V gene are SGDLS and YYNGEE. Here the CDR3 reads CASSVSQGNQPQHF. The CDR3 DNA is TGTGCCAGCAGCGTAAGTCAGGGAAACCAGCCCCAGCATTTT.

V usage is TRBV6-7 and J usage is TRBJ2-6; D not certain. TRBV6-7 is an open reading frame whose function is uncertain. Deletions cut 8 bases from V and 1 base from J, with 24 bases between. The length of the CDR3 is 19 residues. Here the CDR3 reads CASVYKNSNIRSGANVLTF. In nucleotides, the CDR3 is TGTGCCAGCGTTTATAAGAACAGCAACATTAGGTCTGGGGCCAACGTCCTGACTTTC.

This clone was seen only once. The chain couples TRBV9 to TRBJ2-3; TRBD1 matches 9 bases. The junction had 12 bases not matched to a gene; V was cut back by 4 bases and J by 6 bases. The germline V gene encodes CDR1 SGDLS and CDR2 YYNGEE. This CDR3 spans 16 amino acids. CDR3 residues: CASSSRTGVESDTQYF. The CDR3 DNA follows: TGTGCCAGCAGCTCCAGGACAGGGGTTGAATCCGATACGCAGTATTTT.

The V call is TRBV27, the J call TRBJ2-7; D ambiguous. Germline V lookup: CDR1 MNHEY, CDR2 SMNVEV (reference sequence). V lost 1 base and J 2 bases, leaving 15 bases between the germline ends. The CDR3 is 16 residues long. This CDR3 is CASSLYIPRVTYEQYF. The CDR3 DNA follows: TGTGCCAGCAGTTTATATATCCCCCGAGTAACCTACGAGCAGTACTTC.

This sequence joins TRBV30 and TRBJ2-7, with D perhaps matching TRBD1 (6 bases). The CDR3 contains 14 residues. Trimming shortened V by 4 bases and J by 3 bases, and 16 bases separated the two germline ends. Germline lookup yields CDR1 GTSNPN and CDR2 SVGIG (reference sequence). CDR3 sequence (DNA): TGTGCCTGGACCGCGGCAGGGGCAAGCTACGAGCAGTACTTC. It yields the protein CAWTAAGASYEQYF.

As DNA, the CDR3 is TGTGCCAGTAGTAGCCTCCAGGGTGCAGCTGAAGCTTTCTTT. This encodes CASSSLQGAAEAFF. V usage is TRBV19 and J usage is TRBJ1-1, with a possible D match to TRBD1 (5 bases). The V end was cut by 4 bases, the J end by 6 bases, with 15 bases between. This CDR3 has 14 amino acids. Germline values: CDR1 LNHDA, CDR2 SQIVND (reference sequence).

V gene TRBV27 combines with J gene TRBJ2-7; 7 nucleotides agree with TRBD2. In germline, CDR1 is MNHEY, CDR2 SMNVEV (reference sequence). CDR3 length: 15 residues. The trim removed 2 bases at V and 0 bases at J, leaving 4 bases unmatched. The CDR3 loop is CASSLRGGVSYEQYF. CDR3 DNA: TGTGCCAGCAGTTTACGCGGGGGTGTCTCCTACGAGCAGTACTTC.

The CDR3 loop is CASSMGDRDYNEQFF. The CDR3 nucleotides are TGTGCCAGTAGTATGGGGGACAGGGACTACAATGAGCAGTTCTTC. The chain employs TRBV19 and TRBJ2-1; 9 bases agree with TRBD1. The junction had 3 bases not matched to a gene; V was cut back by 3 bases and J by 3 bases. CDR1 is LNHDA, CDR2 SQIVND, per germline (reference sequence). This CDR3 is 15 amino acids long.

The rearrangement uses TRBV20-1 and TRBJ2-5; D gene ambiguous. Trimming pared 5 bases from V and 4 bases from J, leaving 5 bases between. Germline CDR1 DFQATT, CDR2 SNEGSKA (reference sequence). This CDR3 spans 10 amino acids. CDR3 amino acids: CSAGLETQYF. CDR3 nucleotides: TGCAGTGCTGGCCTAGAGACCCAGTACTTC.